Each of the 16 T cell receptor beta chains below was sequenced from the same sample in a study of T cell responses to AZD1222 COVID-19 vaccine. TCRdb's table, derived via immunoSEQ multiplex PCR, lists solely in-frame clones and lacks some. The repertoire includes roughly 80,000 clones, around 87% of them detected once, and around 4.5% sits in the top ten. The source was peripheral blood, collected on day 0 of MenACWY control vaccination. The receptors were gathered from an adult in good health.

CDR3 loop: CAWSVVQGNSPLHF. DNA for the CDR3: TGTGCCTGGAGTGTTGTACAGGGGAATTCACCCCTCCACTTT. The chain employs TRBV30 and TRBJ1-6, with 7 bases identical to TRBD1. The V gene's germline CDR1 is GTSNPN and CDR2 SVGIG (reference sequence). V was clipped by 0 bases and J by 7 bases; unmatched bases: 3. The CDR3 consists of 14 residues.

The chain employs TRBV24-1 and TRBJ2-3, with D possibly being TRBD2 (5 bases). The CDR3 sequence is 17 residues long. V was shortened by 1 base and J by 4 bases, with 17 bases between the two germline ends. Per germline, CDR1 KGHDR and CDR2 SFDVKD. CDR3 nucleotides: TGTGCCACCAGTGATTTTGGTCTGCGGGCCGGCCCAGATACGCAGTATTTT. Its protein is CATSDFGLRAGPDTQYF.

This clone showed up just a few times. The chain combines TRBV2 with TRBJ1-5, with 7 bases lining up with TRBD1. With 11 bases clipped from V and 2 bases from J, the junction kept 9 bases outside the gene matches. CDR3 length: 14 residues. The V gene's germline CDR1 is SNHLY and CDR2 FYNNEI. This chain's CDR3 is CAGGPTGGNQPQHF. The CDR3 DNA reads TGTGCCGGAGGACCTACAGGGGGCAATCAGCCCCAGCATTTT. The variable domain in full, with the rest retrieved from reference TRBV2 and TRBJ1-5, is EPEVTQTPSHQVTQMGQEVILRCVPISNHLYFYWYRQILGQKVEFLVSFYNNEISEKSEIFDDQFSVERPDGSNFTLKIRSTKLEDSAMYFCAGGPTGGNQPQHFGDGTRLSIL.

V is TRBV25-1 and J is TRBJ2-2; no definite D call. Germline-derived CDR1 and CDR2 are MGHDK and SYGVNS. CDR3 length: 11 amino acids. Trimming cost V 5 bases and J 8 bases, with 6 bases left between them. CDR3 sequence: CASSLTGELFF. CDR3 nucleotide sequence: TGTGCCAGCAGTTTAACAGGGGAGCTGTTTTTT.

CDR3 in amino acids: CASSFGTYNEQFF. The CDR3, as DNA: TGTGCCAGCAGCTTCGGGACCTACAATGAGCAGTTCTTC. The V gene is TRBV7-3, the J gene TRBJ2-1, with D perhaps TRBD2 (5 bases). CDR1 and CDR2 from the germline V gene are SGHTA and FQGTGA. The CDR3 covers 13 residues. The V and J ends lost 3 bases and 2 bases respectively, with 5 bases between them.

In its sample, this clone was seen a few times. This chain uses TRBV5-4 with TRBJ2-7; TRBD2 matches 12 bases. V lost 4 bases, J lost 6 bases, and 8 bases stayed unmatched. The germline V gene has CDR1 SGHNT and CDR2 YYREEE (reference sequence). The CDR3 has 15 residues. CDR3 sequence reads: CASSGRLAGVGEQYF. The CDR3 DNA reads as TGTGCCAGCAGCGGGAGACTAGCGGGAGTTGGCGAGCAGTACTTC.

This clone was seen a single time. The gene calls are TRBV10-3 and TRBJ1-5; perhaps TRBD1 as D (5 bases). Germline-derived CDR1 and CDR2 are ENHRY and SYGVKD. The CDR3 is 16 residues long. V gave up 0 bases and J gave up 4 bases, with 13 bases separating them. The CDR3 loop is CAISESFQGGNQPQHF. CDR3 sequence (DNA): TGTGCCATCAGTGAGTCCTTTCAGGGAGGGAATCAGCCCCAGCATTTT.

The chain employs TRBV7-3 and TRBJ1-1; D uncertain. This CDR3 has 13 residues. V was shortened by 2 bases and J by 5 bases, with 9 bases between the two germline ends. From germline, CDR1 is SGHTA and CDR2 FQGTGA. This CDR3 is CASSLADGTEAFF. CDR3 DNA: TGTGCCAGCAGCTTAGCAGACGGGACTGAAGCTTTCTTT.

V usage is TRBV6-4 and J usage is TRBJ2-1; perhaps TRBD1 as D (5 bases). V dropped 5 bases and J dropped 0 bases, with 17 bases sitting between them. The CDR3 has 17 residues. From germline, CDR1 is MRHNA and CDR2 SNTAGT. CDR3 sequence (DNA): TGTGCCAGCAGTTATAGAACAGGCGCCAGCTCCTACAATGAGCAGTTCTTC. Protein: CASSYRTGASSYNEQFF.

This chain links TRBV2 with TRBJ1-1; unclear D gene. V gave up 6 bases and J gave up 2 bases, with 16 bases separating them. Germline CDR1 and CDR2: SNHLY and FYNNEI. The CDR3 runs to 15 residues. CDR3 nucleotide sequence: TGTGCCAGCAGAGATGGAAGTTGGCGTAACACTGAAGCTTTCTTT. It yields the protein CASRDGSWRNTEAFF.

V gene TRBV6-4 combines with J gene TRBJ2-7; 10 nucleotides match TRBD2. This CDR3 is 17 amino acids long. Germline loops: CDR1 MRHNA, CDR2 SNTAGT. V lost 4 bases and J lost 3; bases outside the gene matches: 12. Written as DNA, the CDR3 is TGTGCCAGCAGTGCAGCGGGAGGGCCCGGGAGGGTCTACGAGCAGTACTTC. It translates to CASSAAGGPGRVYEQYF.

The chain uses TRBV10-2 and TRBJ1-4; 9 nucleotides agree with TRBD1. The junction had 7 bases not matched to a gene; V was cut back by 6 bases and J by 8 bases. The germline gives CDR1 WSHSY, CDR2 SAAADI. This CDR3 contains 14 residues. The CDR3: CASRLTGGNEKLFF. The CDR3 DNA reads TGCGCCAGCAGACTAACAGGGGGCAACGAAAAACTGTTTTTT.

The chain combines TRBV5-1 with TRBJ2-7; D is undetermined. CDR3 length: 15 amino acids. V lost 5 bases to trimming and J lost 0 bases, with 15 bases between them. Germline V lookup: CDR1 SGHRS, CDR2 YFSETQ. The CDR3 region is CASSLDGQDSYEQYF. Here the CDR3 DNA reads TGCGCCAGCAGTCTCGACGGCCAGGACTCCTACGAGCAGTACTTC.

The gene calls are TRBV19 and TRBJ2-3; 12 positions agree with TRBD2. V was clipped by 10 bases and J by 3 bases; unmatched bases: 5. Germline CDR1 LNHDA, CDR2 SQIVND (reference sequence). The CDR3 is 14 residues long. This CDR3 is CATSTSGRTDTQYF. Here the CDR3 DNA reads TGTGCCACCTCGACTAGCGGGAGAACAGATACGCAGTATTTT.

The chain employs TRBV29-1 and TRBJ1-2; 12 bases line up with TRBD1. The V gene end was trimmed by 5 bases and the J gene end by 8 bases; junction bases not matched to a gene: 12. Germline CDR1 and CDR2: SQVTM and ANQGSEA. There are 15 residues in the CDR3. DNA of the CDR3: TGCAGCGTTCATACTGGGACAGGGGGCATGAAGGGCTACACCTTC. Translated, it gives CSVHTGTGGMKGYTF.

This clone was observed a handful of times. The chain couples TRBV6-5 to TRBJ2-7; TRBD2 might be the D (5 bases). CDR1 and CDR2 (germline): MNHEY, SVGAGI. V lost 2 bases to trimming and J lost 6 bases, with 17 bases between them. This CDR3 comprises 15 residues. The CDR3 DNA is TGTGCCAGCAGTTACCCCGCGGGTAGTGAGGGCGAGCAGTACTTC. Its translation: CASSYPAGSEGEQYF.